This TCR beta chain was documented in a study of cytomegalovirus exposure and HLA in healthy donors. Study-wide findings and caveats: Sequences of the TCR beta chain were said to predict the HLA-A and HLA-B alleles of most subjects accurately. Later analysis identified a missense DCLRE1C variant that was linked to TCR beta V- and J-gene trimming. Among TCR beta chains, those listed as cytomegalovirus-associated numbered about 160.

This CDR3 has 14 amino acids. V dropped 5 bases and J dropped 4; count of bases not matched to a gene: 5. The germline gives CDR1 SGHTA, CDR2 FQGTGA. In the case of this clone: Antigen unknown.

A multiplex PCR was run with 60 Vbeta primers and 13 Jbeta primers. Measured with immunoSEQ multiplex PCR; TCRdb has only the in-frame clones, and not every one. This sample's clone table lists about 120,000 clones. What was sequenced was PBMCs. The genes are TRBV7-3 and TRBJ2-7, with 10 positions matching TRBD1. The clonotype comes from a man between 18 and 35 years old in good health and CMV-seronegative. For the CDR3, the DNA is TGTGCCAGCAGCCCCGGGACAGGGGCTTACGAGCAGTACTTC. Residues: CASSPGTGAYEQYF.